These T cell receptor beta chains were read from a single sample in a study of CD8+ T cells in alopecia areata. Profiled with immunoSEQ multiplex PCR; TCRdb holds only in-frame clones, not every one. This sample yields more than 85,000 clones, of which roughly 47% are seen a single time; 0.7% to 0.95% belongs to the top ten. Sequenced sample: CD4+ T cells sorted from blood. All receptors derive from a human donor with alopecia areata. Each CDR3 is given with its conserved first and last residue. Fields, in order: CDR3 protein, CDR3 DNA, J gene, CDR3 length, D gene, V gene, clone size. A D gene is named only where the DNA matches it firmly. Clone size is given for some rows only: seen once, a few or many times, or a class if the clone is expanded.

CASSLQWTASSTDTQYF | TGTGCCAGCAGTTTACAATGGACAGCCTCTAGCACAGATACGCAGTATTTT | TRBJ2-3 | 17 | . | TRBV28 | .
CASSYMGGELFF | TGTGCCAGCAGTTATATGGGCGGGGAGCTGTTTTTT | TRBJ2-2 | 12 | . | TRBV6-6 | .
CATSRVNYQPQHF | TGTGCCACCAGCAGAGTCAACTATCAGCCCCAGCATTTT | TRBJ1-5 | 13 | . | TRBV15 | .
CSVTGTSGANVLTF | TGCAGCGTTACCGGGACATCTGGGGCCAACGTCCTGACTTTC | TRBJ2-6 | 14 | . | TRBV29-1 | .
CAWKVTENTEAFF | TGTGCCTGGAAGGTCACAGAAAACACTGAAGCTTTCTTT | TRBJ1-1 | 13 | . | TRBV30 | once
CSVRGLAYNEQFF | TGCAGCGTTAGGGGACTAGCCTACAATGAGCAGTTCTTC | TRBJ2-1 | 13 | TRBD2 | TRBV29-1 | few
CASIPDREAGGELFF | TGCGCCAGCATACCCGACAGGGAAGCGGGCGGGGAGCTGTTTTTT | TRBJ2-2 | 15 | . | TRBV23-1 | few
CASRLETSGSWNEQFF | TGTGCCAGCAGACTTGAGACTAGCGGGAGTTGGAATGAGCAGTTCTTC | TRBJ2-1 | 16 | TRBD2 | TRBV6-6 | few
CSASADGDTQYF | TGCAGCGCCTCGGCGGATGGAGATACGCAGTATTTT | TRBJ2-3 | 12 | . | TRBV29-1 | .
CSVVAGGEETQYF | TGCAGCGTTGTAGCGGGGGGCGAAGAGACCCAGTACTTC | TRBJ2-5 | 13 | TRBD2 | TRBV29-1 | .
CAWSVGAYGYTF | TGTGCCTGGAGTGTAGGGGCCTATGGCTACACCTTC | TRBJ1-2 | 12 | . | TRBV30 | .
CSVDRAGSYEQYF | TGCAGCGTTGACCGGGCGGGGTCCTACGAGCAGTACTTC | TRBJ2-7 | 13 | . | TRBV29-1 | few
CASSSNGGGNYGYTF | TGTGCCAGCAGCTCAAACGGGGGCGGGAACTATGGCTACACCTTC | TRBJ1-2 | 15 | . | TRBV7-2 | .
CASSSQAYTGELFF | TGTGCCAGTAGTTCACAGGCGTACACCGGGGAGCTGTTTTTT | TRBJ2-2 | 14 | . | TRBV19 | .
CASSPRVQGTSYNEQFF | TGTGCCAGCTCACCTCGGGTTCAGGGTACCTCCTACAATGAGCAGTTCTTC | TRBJ2-1 | 17 | . | TRBV18 | few
CSVGQNYGYTF | TGCAGCGTTGGACAAAACTATGGCTACACCTTC | TRBJ1-2 | 11 | . | TRBV29-1 | .
CASRPGHSYEQYF | TGTGCCAGCAGACCCGGACACTCCTACGAGCAGTACTTC | TRBJ2-7 | 13 | . | TRBV6-5 | .
CAYTQGGPYEQYF | TGTGCCTACACACAGGGGGGACCCTACGAGCAGTACTTC | TRBJ2-7 | 13 | TRBD1 | TRBV30 | once
CASSLGTGGGEQYF | TGCGCCAGCAGCCTTGGGACAGGGGGCGGCGAGCAGTACTTC | TRBJ2-7 | 14 | TRBD1 | TRBV4-3 | .
CAINAGQNYGYTF | TGTGCCATCAATGCGGGACAGAACTATGGCTACACCTTC | TRBJ1-2 | 13 | TRBD1 | TRBV10-3 | .
CSVVSGFLDNEQFF | TGCAGCGTTGTGTCCGGTTTCCTTGACAATGAGCAGTTCTTC | TRBJ2-1 | 14 | . | TRBV29-1 | .
CATPRYSGANVLTF | TGTGCCACCCCTCGGTACTCTGGGGCCAACGTCCTGACTTTC | TRBJ2-6 | 14 | . | TRBV6-6 | few
CSVKTVNTEAFF | TGCAGCGTCAAAACAGTGAACACTGAAGCTTTCTTT | TRBJ1-1 | 12 | . | TRBV29-1 | .
CAWSFGADFGYTF | TGTGCCTGGAGTTTTGGGGCAGACTTTGGCTACACCTTC | TRBJ1-2 | 13 | . | TRBV30 | .
CATRGGSYNEQFF | TGTGCCACCCGGGGGGGCTCCTACAATGAGCAGTTCTTC | TRBJ2-1 | 13 | TRBD2 | TRBV15 | few
CSVGQGGYGYTF | TGCAGCGTTGGACAGGGAGGCTATGGCTACACCTTC | TRBJ1-2 | 12 | TRBD1 | TRBV29-1 | .